This T cell receptor beta chain was found in a study of T cells in Graves' hyperthyroidism and ophthalmopathy. The study, taken as a whole, reports: Researchers report that a 13 V-J model separated ophthalmopathy from stable hyperthyroidism.

In regard to this clonotype: Antigen specificity is unknown.

The CDR3 regions of TCR beta were amplified from RNA transcripts. The primer set for the first-round RT-PCR of the TCR CDR3 was HTBI. One entry per CDR3 protein, called by TCRdb with MiXCR from the multiplex PCR reads. The sample records over 500,000 distinct CDR3 sequences, about 15% being singletons. This CDR3 spans 16 amino acids. In germline, CDR1 is MNHNS, CDR2 SASEGT. With 8 bases clipped from V and 0 bases from J, the junction kept 7 bases outside the gene matches. This chain links TRBV6-1 with TRBJ1-1; 12 bases are shared with TRBD1. The sequence derives from a middle-aged woman with Graves' hyperthyroidism. Sequenced: blood. CDR3 protein: CASPRDRGRVNTEAFF. The CDR3 region has the DNA TGTGCCAGCCCCCGGGACAGGGGGCGGGTGAACACTGAAGCTTTCTTT.